This paragraph covers one T cell receptor (beta chain) sequence. A multiplex PCR was run with 60 Vbeta primers and 13 Jbeta primers. The assay was immunoSEQ multiplex PCR, and TCRdb's table has in-frame clones only and misses some. The repertoire holds 95,000 to 150,000 clones, more than 60% seen once, with more than 1.5% in the top ten. These data come from a study of cytomegalovirus exposure and HLA in healthy donors. This CDR3 is 14 amino acids long. V gave up 0 bases and J gave up 0 bases, with 6 bases separating them. Germline V CDR1 and CDR2: MNHNS, SASEGT. The sequencing sample was made of PBMCs. The TCR originated in a man younger than 35 in good health and CMV-seronegative. V is TRBV6-1 and J is TRBJ2-7; D is unresolved. CDR3 sequence (DNA): TGTGCCAGCAGTGAAGCGGAGTACTCCTACGAGCAGTACTTC. This codes for CASSEAEYSYEQYF.